This T cell receptor (beta chain) came from a study of blood T cell repertoires in COVID-19 (dated by TCRdb to 2020 to 2021). About the full investigation: Collaborator samples came from the United States, Italy and Spain and covered acute and convalescent phases of COVID-19. The material from the prospective study consisted of cDNA or gDNA derived from T cells, B-cell-depleted T cells, or PBMCs. The dataset comprised deeply sampled blood TCRbeta repertoires from subjects exposed to, actively infected with, or recovered from COVID-19. A freely available public database, intended as a resource for researchers studying the immune response to SARS-CoV-2, is where the repertoires were released. The samples were drawn from two sources: the first 160 participants of the ongoing ImmuneRACE study, and 950 to 1,500 subjects contributed by 6 global collaborators. A de-identified subject ID, COVID-19 status, age in years and sex were almost always included in the sample metadata. Where available, HLA class I and class II types were taken from metadata supplied by the sample provider and were not determined by assay-based typing. What the study reported, not specific to this receptor: The amount of clinical and demographic metadata varied by source and participant and was provided uncurated.

In the case of this clone: It has no known antigen specificity. Base qualities are not at hand, and no much larger clone is one base apart.

Whole blood was collected in K2EDTA tubes by collaborating institutions according to the institutions' own protocols. For TCRbeta analysis, collaborator samples were shipped as frozen whole blood, as isolated PBMCs, or as DNA extracted from either sample type. The immunoSEQ Assay, a bias-controlled multiplex PCR, was used to amplify TCRbeta CDR3 regions from genomic DNA. On the study's bioinformatics: The number of nucleated cells in each sample was estimated by amplification of reference gene primers within the assay. To quantify the absolute abundance of each unique TCRbeta CDR3 rearrangement, sequence reads were collapsed and filtered. For each sample, productive Simpson clonality was calculated by taking the square root of Simpson's diversity index across productive rearrangements. TCRdb mirrors the immuneACCESS table, restricted to in-frame sequences. Some clones are absent from its copies; in checked studies, under half trace to an unresolved V gene, and the reason for the others is unknown. V and J calls plus clone size are reproduced from that table; the DNA served to infer D and trimming. The sample records over 120,000 clones, approximately 85% of which are singletons. The ten most abundant clones make up around 2.5% of the sample.

The CDR3 has 17 amino acids, counting the end cysteine and phenylalanine. Just the 51-base CDR3 DNA is kept, in frame starting at base 1. V loses 4 bases at its end and J loses 4 bases; junction bases beyond the gene matches: 10. Via the germline V gene (reference sequence), CDR1 is LGHDT and CDR2 YNNKEL. Here the chain combines TRBV3-1 (or the pseudogene TRBV3-2) and TRBJ1-3; 10 bases in the middle match TRBD1. Sequencing input: peripheral blood. The source is a human donor with acute or convalescent COVID-19. The donor label of this sample is uncertain. The encoded CDR3 is CASSPNLGQGKGNTIYF. The nucleotide sequence reads TGTGCCAGCAGCCCGAATCTGGGACAGGGGAAAGGAAACACCATATATTTT.